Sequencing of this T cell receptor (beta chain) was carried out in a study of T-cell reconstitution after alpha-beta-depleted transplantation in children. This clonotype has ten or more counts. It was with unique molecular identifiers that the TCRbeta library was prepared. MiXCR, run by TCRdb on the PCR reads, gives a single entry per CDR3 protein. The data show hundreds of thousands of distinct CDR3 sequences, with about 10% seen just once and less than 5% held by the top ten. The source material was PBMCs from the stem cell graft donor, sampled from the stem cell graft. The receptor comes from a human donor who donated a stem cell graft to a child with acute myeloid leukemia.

CDR3 in DNA: TGTGCCAGCAGCTCCTCTAAAGCGGGAGGGTCTATTTTCTACAATGAGCAGTTCTTC. Translating gives CASSSSKAGGSIFYNEQFF. V and J are TRBV11-1 and TRBJ2-1, with TRBD2 matching 10 bases. With V trimmed by 4 bases and J by 3 bases, 15 bases remained unmatched. The CDR3 runs 19 residues. The germline CDR1 and CDR2 sequences are SGHAT and FQDESV (reference sequence).